Shown below are 11 T cell receptor beta chains from a single sample sequenced in a study of cytomegalovirus exposure and HLA in healthy donors. The primer mix had 60 Vbeta and 13 Jbeta primers. Assay used: immunoSEQ multiplex PCR; TCRdb lists only in-frame clones, some missing. The top ten clones hold about 2.6% of a sample with about 110,000 clones, 74% of them seen once. The sample was PBMCs. These receptors all come from a man aged 45-60 years in good health and CMV-seropositive.

The V call is TRBV11-2, the J call TRBJ2-1; D unclear. The CDR3 spans 15 residues. The V gene lost 5 bases and the J gene lost 9 bases, with 20 bases spanning the gap. Germline assignment: CDR1 SGHAT and CDR2 FQNNGV. This chain's CDR3 is CASSPWRRSTGEQFF. CDR3 DNA sequence: TGTGCCAGCAGCCCATGGAGAAGGTCGACGGGTGAGCAGTTCTTC.

V gene TRBV9 combines with J gene TRBJ2-3, with TRBD2 matching over 14 bases. V gave up 4 bases and J gave up 6 bases; unmatched junction bases: 4. Germline assignment: CDR1 SGDLS and CDR2 YYNGEE. The CDR3 is made up of 15 amino acids. The CDR3 sequence: CASSLRTSGRDTQYF. The CDR3 coding sequence is TGTGCCAGCAGCTTGAGGACTAGCGGGAGGGATACGCAGTATTTT. Drawing the rest from reference TRBV9 and TRBJ2-3, the complete variable domain is DSGVTQTPKHLITATGQRVTLRCSPRSGDLSVYWYQQSLDQGLQFLIQYYNGEERAKGNILERFSAQQFPDLHSELNLSSLELGDSALYFCASSLRTSGRDTQYFGPGTRLTVL.

The chain employs TRBV4-1 and TRBJ2-5; D unclear. CDR3 size: 14 residues. Trimming stripped 4 bases from V and 0 bases from J, with 9 bases between. CDR1 MGHRA and CDR2 YSYEKL come from the germline V gene. The CDR3 region is CASSLIRDQETQYF. The CDR3, as DNA: TGCGCCAGCAGCCTGATCCGGGACCAAGAGACCCAGTACTTC.

The chain links TRBV15 to TRBJ1-3; TRBD1 might be the D (5 bases). Trimming left V 2 bases short and J 8 bases short, with 13 bases between. This CDR3 has 14 amino acids. CDR1 and CDR2 from the germline V gene are LNHNV and YYDKDF (reference sequence). The CDR3 loop is CATSRPQARHTIYF. DNA of the CDR3: TGTGCCACCAGCAGACCACAGGCGCGGCACACCATATATTTT.

This chain joins TRBV5-4 and TRBJ2-4, with 8 bases lining up with TRBD1. The germline gives CDR1 SGHNT, CDR2 YYREEE (reference sequence). Germline trimming cut 4 bases from V and 7 bases from J; bases unmatched to any gene: 4. The CDR3 totals 13 residues. As DNA, the CDR3 is TGTGCCAGCAGCATTAGACAGGGGAACATTCAGTACTTC. Its translation is CASSIRQGNIQYF.

The chain has TRBV6-6 and TRBJ1-3; D unclear. The CDR3 spans 16 residues. Germline CDR1 MNHNY, CDR2 SVGAGI (reference sequence). V shed 4 bases and J shed 2 bases, with 15 bases lying between them. The CDR3 is CASSLGSAETGNTIYF. The CDR3 nucleotides are TGTGCCAGCAGTTTAGGTTCTGCGGAAACTGGAAACACCATATATTTT.

This chain uses TRBV19 with TRBJ2-1, with 7 bases matching TRBD2. This CDR3 has 15 residues. The ends lost 3 bases at V and 1 base at J; junction bases unmatched: 3. From germline, CDR1 is LNHDA and CDR2 SQIVND (reference sequence). As DNA, the CDR3 is TGTGCCAGTAGTATCCTAGCGGTATCCTACAATGAGCAGTTCTTC. It translates to CASSILAVSYNEQFF.

The chain carries TRBV6-5 and TRBJ1-2, with 8 nucleotides matching TRBD1. With V trimmed by 0 bases and J by 5 bases, 5 bases remained unmatched. The CDR3 is made up of 15 amino acids. The germline V gene has CDR1 MNHEY and CDR2 SVGAGI. CDR3: CASSYSIDRGYGYTF. In DNA form, the CDR3 reads TGTGCCAGCAGTTACTCGATCGACAGGGGTTATGGCTACACCTTC.

This chain links TRBV10-1 with TRBJ2-2; D may be TRBD1 (6 bases). From germline, CDR1 is WNHNN and CDR2 SYGVQD (reference sequence). The V gene lost 4 bases and the J gene lost 3 bases, with 9 bases spanning the gap. The CDR3 is 14 amino acids. CDR3 bases: TGCGCCAGCAGTGCGGACAGTTACACCGGGGAGCTGTTTTTT. Its protein product is CASSADSYTGELFF.

The chain is built from TRBV5-6 and TRBJ1-2, with D possibly matching TRBD1 (5 bases). The CDR3 is made up of 14 amino acids. With 4 bases removed from V and 5 bases from J, the gap between germline ends came to 15 bases. In germline, CDR1 is SGHDT, CDR2 YYEEEE. CDR3 nucleotide sequence: TGTGCCAGCAGCCTCCCAGGTGGGGGGTATGGCTACACCTTC. Amino acid sequence: CASSLPGGGYGYTF.

This rearrangement joins TRBV30 to TRBJ1-2; the D gene is possibly TRBD1 (5 bases). This CDR3 contains 15 residues. Germline CDR1 GTSNPN, CDR2 SVGIG (reference sequence). CDR3 sequence: CGFSAQWGANYGYTF. CDR3 bases: TGTGGATTCTCCGCCCAATGGGGGGCTAACTATGGCTACACCTTC.